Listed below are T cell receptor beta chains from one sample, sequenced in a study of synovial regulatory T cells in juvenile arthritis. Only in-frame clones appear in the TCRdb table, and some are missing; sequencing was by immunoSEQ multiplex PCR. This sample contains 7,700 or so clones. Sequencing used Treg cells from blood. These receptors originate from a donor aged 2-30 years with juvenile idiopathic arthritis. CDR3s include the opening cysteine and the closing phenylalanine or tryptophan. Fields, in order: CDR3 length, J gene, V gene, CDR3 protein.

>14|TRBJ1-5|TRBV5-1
CASSLEQGRQPQHF
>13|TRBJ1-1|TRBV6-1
CASTILGDTEAFF
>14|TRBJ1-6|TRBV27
CASSFSSYNSPLHF
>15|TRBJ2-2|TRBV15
CATSRGQTNTGELFF
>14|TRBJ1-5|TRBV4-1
CASSLISLNQPQHF
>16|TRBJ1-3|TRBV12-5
CASGLESPDLGNTIYF
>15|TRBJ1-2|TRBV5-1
CASSLASPRNYGYTF
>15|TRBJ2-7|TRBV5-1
CASTSLPGRLNEQYF
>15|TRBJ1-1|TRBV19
CASSITHGGDTEAFF
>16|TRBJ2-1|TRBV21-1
CASSKVDGRTKPVMFF